This paragraph covers one T cell receptor (beta chain) sequence. It lacks a known antigen. No clone much larger than this one lies a single base away; base qualities are absent. Using the deep immunoSEQ assay, TCR CDR3 regions were amplified from genomic DNA by multiplex PCR. For each cell subset, the extracted genomic DNA was distributed evenly across all wells of several immunoSEQ 96-well plates, and each plate served as one replicate. For sorted subsets, around 0.2 ug of genomic DNA, equivalent to 30,000 or so T cell genomes, went into each replicate PCR. Purified libraries were quantified with a Qubit 3.0 fluorometer, sized on a Bioanalyzer 2100, and re-quantified with the KAPA Library Quantification kit. A separate single-read 150-cycle Illumina NextSeq 550 flow cell was used to sequence each immunoSEQ 96-well plate. The authors' pipeline ran thus. Because only junctional sequences without quality scores were contained in the immunoSEQ output, filtering matching that applied to full-length reads could not be performed. Sequences were annotated with PyIR, a Python wrapper for IgBLAST v1.9, and V/J genes and CDR3 were assigned using IMGT germline references. Reads were removed for weak V/J assignments (E-value above 1e-6), missing CDR3, stop codons, out-of-frame junctions, or ambiguous translated residues. V3J clonotypes were defined by identical inferred V gene, J gene, and CDR3 amino acid sequence. Percentage overlap between repertoires was computed as shared unique clonotypes divided by the size of the smaller repertoire. Richness of each repertoire was evaluated using RTK rarefaction, the Chao1 estimator, and Recon v2.1 estimates of unobserved clonotypes. Generation probabilities were computed with OLGA for all TCRbeta clonotypes obtained by the gDNA method from a handful of donors. Sourced from immuneACCESS, this table was stored by TCRdb with only in-frame sequences that have V and J called. A share of the clones is absent; for the studies checked, an unresolved V gene accounts for under half, and the remainder has no known explanation. V and J calls and clone size are those listed in that table; D and trimming were worked out from the DNA. The table for this sample lists roughly 660,000 clones; less than 95% of them were counted only once. Together, the top ten hold 30% to 40% of the sample.

Healthy HIV-negative adults with no recently reported acute infections or vaccinations were included as donors. All donors were Caucasian adults living in Nashville, Tennessee, USA. CD8 memory samples consisted of magnetically selected CD45RO+ cells combined with CCR7-negative CD45RA+ effector memory (TemRA) cells. Blood was obtained by leukapheresis, after which PBMCs were separated by Ficoll-Histopaque density gradient centrifugation and cryopreserved in liquid nitrogen vapor phase. Analytical flow cytometry was used to check the purity and quantity of each magnetically sorted T cell population. Genomic DNA was isolated from every sorted fraction and measured by UV absorbance on a Nanodrop 2000c. Inclusive of the bounding cysteine and phenylalanine, the CDR3 is 15 residues long. Left in the record is the CDR3 DNA by itself, 45 bases read in frame from the first base. From V the trimming removes 2 bases and from J it removes 6 bases, while the gene matches leave 6 bases of the junction unaccounted for. Reading the germline V gene (reference sequence) gives CDR1 LNHDA and CDR2 SQIVND.

This sample was included in a study of shared clonotypes between healthy human individuals (TCRdb year 2020). For context, the study as a whole: The cohort comprised a couple of women and a few men aged 18 to 49 years. To estimate repertoire size and how much clonotype sharing occurs between individuals, the study deeply sequenced the blood TCR repertoires of several healthy adults. Per donor, three plates each were used for CD4 naive and CD4 memory, two for CD8 naive, and one for CD8 memory. Libraries were prepared and TCR repertoires were sequenced by different laboratories using diverse techniques, in order to increase sequencing depth and limit assay-specific biases. Per donor, leukapheresis produced somewhere between about 0.94 and 8.9 billion PBMCs. The study at large found these results: Larger estimated clonotype richness was generally found for naive subsets than for memory subsets. Sampling was restricted to blood, and TCR repertoires in tissue are likely to differ from TCR repertoires in blood. Pairwise subsampling led to the expectation that sequencing depth would affect the degree of clonotype sharing among donors. Compared with non-shared clonotypes, clonotypes shared by all four sorted-subset donors had higher generation probabilities. Rarefaction of sorted-subset datasets indicated incomplete sequencing despite the large sequencing depth. Across a few donors, around 5.4% of naive CD4, roughly 3.3% of naive CD8, 2.3% of memory CD4, and 0.3% to 0.45% of memory CD8 clonotypes were shared. Because the study included a small number of donors, the genetic and exposure-history diversity represented was limited.

The sequence derives from a man aged 18 to 35 in good health. Some clones in this sample may be carry-over from other donors' samples. The chain is assembled from TRBV19 and TRBJ2-2; a stretch of 7 junction bases matches TRBD2. Material for sequencing was memory CD8+ T cells from PBMCs. In light of the paper, this sample's cell subset or site label describes: CD45RO+ cells pooled with CCR7-negative TemRA cells. DNA sequence: TGTGCCAGTAGTATAAGGCGGGAGATATCCGGGGAGCTGTTTTTT. Translated, it gives CASSIRREISGELFF.